Below, one TCR beta chain is given with its context. The germline V gene encodes CDR1 GTSNPN and CDR2 SVGIG (reference sequence). The CDR3 extends over 13 amino acids. Trimming left V 3 bases short and J 3 bases short, with 12 bases between. This sample is part of a study of CD8 T cells in Susac syndrome. Sequencing of TCR beta covered CD8+ and CD4+ T cells obtained from blood. TEMRA cells were enriched by FACS, and CD4+ and CD8+ T cells were negatively isolated. With random hexamers, roughly 0.5 to 1 ug RNA was reverse transcribed. Across 54 Vbeta and 13 Jbeta, immunoSEQ multiplex PCR amplified TCR beta CDR3. TCRdb recomputed calls from the immunoSEQ multiplex PCR reads with MiXCR, one row per CDR3 protein. The sample consists of about 300,000 distinct CDR3 sequences, about 88% of them appearing once.

Specimen: CD8+ T cells from PBMCs. This sequence was found in a human donor with multiple sclerosis. This chain links TRBV30 with TRBJ2-7, with D perhaps TRBD1 or TRBD2 (5 bases each). The CDR3 nucleotides are TGTGCCTGGAGGGGGGACCCTGACTACGAGCAGTACTTC. It translates to CAWRGDPDYEQYF. The full variable domain, its missing parts supplied by reference TRBV30 and TRBJ2-7, is SQTIHQWPATLVQPVGSPLSLECTVEGTSNPNLYWYRQAAGRGLQLLFYSVGIGQISSEVPQNLSASRPQDRQFILSSKKLLLSDSGFYLCAWRGDPDYEQYFGPGTRLTVT.